This TCR beta chain is from a study of shared clonotypes between healthy human individuals. Study background: Sampling drew on donors who were two women and three men aged 18 to 49.

A remark on this clone: Its antigen remains unknown.

TCRdb's table, derived via immunoSEQ multiplex PCR, lists solely in-frame clones and lacks some. The sample records 600,000 or so clones, roughly 98% being singletons. The study, taken as a whole, reports: Sampling covered blood only; tissue repertoires likely differ.

The CDR3 totals 15 residues. V lost 2 bases, J lost 3 bases, and 10 bases lay in between. Germline CDR1 reads SGHTA; CDR2 reads FQGTGA. CD45RO-negative, CCR7-selected cells formed the naive CD8 fraction, which excluded terminally differentiated effector memory CD45RA+ cells. The chain couples TRBV7-3 to TRBJ2-2, with a tentative D call TRBD1 (6 bases). The receptor was derived from a man aged 30-40 years in good health. Sequenced: naive CD8+ T cells sorted from blood. The CDR3 protein is CASSLDRPDTGELFF. Written as DNA, the CDR3 is TGTGCCAGCAGCTTAGACAGGCCGGACACCGGGGAGCTGTTTTTT.